This T cell receptor (beta chain) was identified during a study of immune characterization of retroperitoneal liposarcoma. V was pared by 5 bases and J by 13 bases, with 12 bases of the junction left unmatched. Per the germline V gene, CDR1 is MNHNS and CDR2 is SASEGT. The CDR3 length is 15 residues. TCRdb reprocessed the PCR reads with MiXCR, giving one entry per CDR3 protein. The top ten hold 7% to 10% of the sample, which has approximately 9,600 distinct CDR3 sequences, 25% to 30% seen once. The rearrangement links TRBV6-1 to TRBJ1-4; 11 bases map to TRBD1. The sequenced sample consisted of tumor tissue. The TCR originated in a male donor with retroperitoneal liposarcoma. The CDR3 sequence is CASSPGDRGYLGLFF. The CDR3 DNA sequence: TGTGCCAGCAGTCCTGGGGACAGGGGGTATCTGGGACTGTTTTTT.